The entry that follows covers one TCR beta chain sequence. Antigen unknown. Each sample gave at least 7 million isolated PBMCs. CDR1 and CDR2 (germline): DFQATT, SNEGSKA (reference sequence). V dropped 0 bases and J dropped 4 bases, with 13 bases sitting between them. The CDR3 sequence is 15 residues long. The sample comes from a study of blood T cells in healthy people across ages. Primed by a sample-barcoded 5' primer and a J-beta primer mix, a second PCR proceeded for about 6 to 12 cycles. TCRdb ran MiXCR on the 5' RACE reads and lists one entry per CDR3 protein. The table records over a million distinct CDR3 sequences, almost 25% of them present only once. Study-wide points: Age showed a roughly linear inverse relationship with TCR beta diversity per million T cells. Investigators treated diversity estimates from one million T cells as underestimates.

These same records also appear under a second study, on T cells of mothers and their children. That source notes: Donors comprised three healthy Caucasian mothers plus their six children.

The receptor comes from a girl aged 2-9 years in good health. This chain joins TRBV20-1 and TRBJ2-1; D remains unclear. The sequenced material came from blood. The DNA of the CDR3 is TGCAGTGCTAGAGATGGGCTTAGCCCATACAATGAGCAGTTCTTC. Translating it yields CSARDGLSPYNEQFF.